Below, 18 T cell receptor beta chains from the same sample are listed, as sequenced in a study of cytomegalovirus exposure and HLA in healthy donors. The PCR made use of 60 Vbeta and 13 Jbeta primers. The protocol was immunoSEQ multiplex PCR, while the TCRdb copy is restricted to in-frame clones and leaves out a portion. The table has some 90,000 clones, less than 85% seen once. Sequencing used PBMCs. The source is a man aged 30 to 45 in good health and CMV-seropositive.

The CDR3 DNA reads as TGTGCCAGCAGCTCCCCGGACAGGGTACGGGAGACCCAGTACTTC. This gives the protein CASSSPDRVRETQYF. The chain recombines TRBV7-9 with TRBJ2-5, with 8 bases identical to TRBD1. Germline V CDR1 and CDR2: SEHNR, FQNEAQ (reference sequence). The CDR3 totals 15 residues. V gave up 4 bases and J gave up 5 bases; unmatched junction bases: 9.

The gene calls are TRBV6-5 and TRBJ1-1; weak D call: TRBD1 (5 bases). This CDR3 contains 16 residues. Germline V lookup: CDR1 MNHEY, CDR2 SVGAGI. Trimming stripped 4 bases from V and 3 bases from J, with 18 bases between. The CDR3 is CASSFGPGREDTEAFF. CDR3 bases: TGTGCCAGCAGTTTCGGACCGGGGCGGGAGGACACTGAAGCTTTCTTT.

J is TRBJ1-2 and V is TRBV6-5; TRBD1 matches 9 bases. Per germline, CDR1 MNHEY and CDR2 SVGAGI. Unmatched junction bases numbered 5, after V lost 2 bases and J lost 7 bases. CDR3 length equals 14 residues. Here the CDR3 DNA reads TGTGCCAGCAGTTACGGGACAGGGTCCCTTGGCTACACCTTC. It encodes CASSYGTGSLGYTF.

V usage is TRBV7-8 and J usage is TRBJ1-1, with D possibly matching TRBD1 (5 bases). The germline CDR1 and CDR2 sequences are SGHVS and FQNEAQ. V gave up 2 bases and J gave up 4 bases, with 17 bases separating them. This CDR3 has 16 amino acids. Here the CDR3 reads CASSLLTGEMATEAFF. The DNA for the CDR3 is TGTGCCAGCAGCTTACTCACGGGGGAGATGGCCACTGAAGCTTTCTTT. Variable domain in full (rest from reference TRBV7-8 and TRBJ1-1): GAGVSQSPRYKVAKRGQDVALRCDPISGHVSLFWYQQALGQGPEFLTYFQNEAQLDKSGLPSDRFFAERPEGSVSTLKIQRTQQEDSAVYLCASSLLTGEMATEAFFGQGTRLTVV.

The chain employs TRBV5-6 and TRBJ2-7; no firm D call. The V and J ends lost 4 bases and 7 bases respectively, with 18 bases between them. This CDR3 has 14 amino acids. Germline CDR1 reads SGHDT; CDR2 reads YYEEEE. The CDR3 reads CASSAGPSQAEQYF. In DNA form, the CDR3 reads TGTGCCAGCAGCGCAGGCCCTTCGCAGGCGGAGCAGTACTTC.

The chain couples TRBV4-3 to TRBJ2-7; 10 bases match TRBD2. V dropped 3 bases and J dropped 0; count of bases not matched to a gene: 8. The CDR3 is 17 amino acids. Germline loops: CDR1 LGHNA, CDR2 YSLEER. CDR3 bases: TGCGCCAGCAGCCAGGGGACCGGGACTAGCGTCTCCTACGAGCAGTACTTC. Translated, it gives CASSQGTGTSVSYEQYF.

The chain couples TRBV27 to TRBJ2-1, with 8 positions matching TRBD1. CDR3 length: 15 residues. Germline lookup yields CDR1 MNHEY and CDR2 SMNVEV (reference sequence). V was pared by 7 bases and J by 7 bases, with 12 bases of the junction left unmatched. The CDR3 DNA sequence: TGTGCCAGCACCTCCGGGACAGGCCCCGTGAATGAGCAGTTCTTC. Its protein product is CASTSGTGPVNEQFF.

The chain couples TRBV6-1 to TRBJ1-5; D remains ambiguous. Germline values: CDR1 MNHNS, CDR2 SASEGT. The CDR3 loop spans 14 amino acids. V lost 6 bases to trimming and J lost 0 bases, with 9 bases between them. CDR3 region: CASSRIYSNQPQHF. CDR3 in DNA: TGTGCCAGCAGCCGTATCTATAGCAATCAGCCCCAGCATTTT.

In its sample, this clone was seen once. This rearrangement joins TRBV4-1 to TRBJ1-4; possibly TRBD1 for D (6 bases). Germline CDR1 reads MGHRA; CDR2 reads YSYEKL. The CDR3 is made up of 15 amino acids. V was clipped by 1 base and J by 8 bases, with 14 bases between them. CDR3 nucleotides: TGCGCCAGCAGCCAAGTTGAGGGGGTACGAGAAAAACTGTTTTTT. It encodes CASSQVEGVREKLFF.

V gene TRBV28 combines with J gene TRBJ1-2; D may be TRBD1 (6 bases). The V end was cut by 5 bases, the J end by 7 bases, with 11 bases between. The germline V gene has CDR1 MDHEN and CDR2 SYDVKM. The CDR3 has 12 amino acids. CDR3 protein: CASSQYRVGYTF. CDR3 DNA: TGTGCCAGCAGTCAATACAGGGTTGGCTACACCTTC.

This chain uses TRBV18 with TRBJ1-3; TRBD1 matches 8 bases. The CDR3 length is 17 residues. Trimming at V came to 6 bases and at J to 0 bases, leaving 10 bases not matched to a gene. The germline V gene encodes CDR1 KGHSH and CDR2 LQKENI. CDR3 DNA sequence: TGTGCCAGCTCCCCGACAGGGGCTAATTTCTCTGGAAACACCATATATTTT. Residues: CASSPTGANFSGNTIYF.

The rearrangement uses TRBV5-5 and TRBJ1-2; 9 bases agree with TRBD1. The germline CDR1 and CDR2 sequences are SGHKS and YYEKEE (reference sequence). V gave up 4 bases and J gave up 4 bases; unmatched junction bases: 8. The CDR3 length is 15 residues. The CDR3 protein is CASSPRQGESYGYTF. As DNA, the CDR3 is TGTGCCAGCAGCCCCCGACAGGGGGAATCCTATGGCTACACCTTC. The whole variable domain, remainder taken from reference TRBV5-5 and TRBJ1-2, is DAGVTQSPTHLIKTRGQQVTLRCSPISGHKSVSWYQQVLGQGPQFIFQYYEKEERGRGNFPDRFSARQFPNYSSELNVNALLLGDSALYLCASSPRQGESYGYTFGSGTRLTVV.

The chain combines TRBV5-6 with TRBJ1-1; a weak D match, TRBD1 (6 bases). There are 16 residues in the CDR3. Germline CDR1 is SGHDT and CDR2 is YYEEEE. V was pared by 0 bases and J by 4 bases, with 16 bases between. The CDR3 here is CASSLAGQGPSTEAFF. The CDR3 bases are TGTGCCAGCAGCTTGGCCGGGCAGGGGCCCAGCACTGAAGCTTTCTTT.

The J gene is TRBJ1-1, the V gene TRBV7-2, with D possibly matching TRBD1 (5 bases). With 1 base removed from V and 0 bases from J, the gap between germline ends came to 9 bases. The germline CDR1 and CDR2 sequences are SGHTA and FQGNSA. This CDR3 has 15 residues. The CDR3 is CASSLVQGMNTEAFF. In DNA, the CDR3 is TGTGCCAGCAGCTTAGTCCAGGGCATGAACACTGAAGCTTTCTTT.

This clone was detected only a few times. The chain joins TRBV7-9 to TRBJ2-6; 7 bases map to TRBD1. Germline V gene data show CDR1 as SEHNR and CDR2 as FQNEAQ (reference sequence). With V trimmed by 2 bases and J by 1 base, 5 bases remained unmatched. The CDR3 is 17 amino acids. CDR3 region: CASSLRGLSSGANVLTF. In nucleotides, the CDR3 is TGTGCCAGCAGCTTAAGGGGGCTTTCTTCTGGGGCCAACGTCCTGACTTTC.

The gene calls are TRBV11-3 and TRBJ2-5, with a tentative D call TRBD2 (6 bases). Germline V gene lookup returns CDR1 SGHNT and CDR2 YENEEA. The CDR3 is made up of 15 amino acids. The V gene lost 4 bases and the J gene lost 5 bases, with 17 bases spanning the gap. The CDR3 region is CASSSGEEIGETQYF. The CDR3 bases are TGTGCCAGCAGCTCGGGGGAGGAAATCGGGGAGACCCAGTACTTC.

The chain has TRBV13 and TRBJ2-3, with 10 bases fitting TRBD2. CDR1 is PRHDT and CDR2 is FYEKMQ in the germline V gene (reference sequence). The CDR3 extends over 17 amino acids. With 1 base clipped from V and 4 bases from J, the junction kept 8 bases outside the gene matches. Written as DNA, the CDR3 is TGTGCCAGCAGCTTAGTTCCCCTAGCGGGAGCCCCAGATACGCAGTATTTT. Encoded protein: CASSLVPLAGAPDTQYF.

This clone was seen only once. The chain carries TRBV28 and TRBJ1-1, with D possibly matching TRBD1 (5 bases). This CDR3 region has 13 residues. V was shortened by 4 bases and J by 6 bases, with 12 bases between the two germline ends. CDR1 is MDHEN, CDR2 SYDVKM, per germline. This chain's CDR3 is CASSWGGTPEAFF. DNA for the CDR3: TGTGCCAGCAGTTGGGGGGGGACCCCTGAAGCTTTCTTT.